This T cell receptor beta chain was identified in a study of a mutant IDH1 vaccine in newly diagnosed glioma. Study overall: Treated patients showed a male proportion of approximately 62%, a female proportion of around 38%, and a mean age of roughly 40 years.

Using immunoSEQ multiplex PCR, the repertoire was profiled, and TCRdb retains in-frame clones only, with some absent. The table shows 65,000 to 70,000 clones, with over 70% occurring only once. Sample time point: baseline, week 1 (first vaccination visit). Documented treatment: pre-vaccination baseline after standard-of-care therapy. The astrocytomas were IDH1-mutant, ATRX-negative, and WHO grade 3 or 4. Sequenced material: peripheral blood mononuclear cells (PBMCs), taken from a glioma patient treated with radiotherapy, temozolomide or both. The source of this sequence is a woman aged 18-35 years with glioma. Some clones in this sample may be carry-over from other donors' samples.

CDR3 DNA: TGTGCCAGCAGTCTAGATTCAGATACGCAGTATTTT. Protein product: CASSLDSDTQYF. The chain employs TRBV6-5 and TRBJ2-3; D ambiguous. The germline V gene encodes CDR1 MNHEY and CDR2 SVGAGI. V was pared by 5 bases and J by 4 bases, with 7 bases between. CDR3 length: 12 amino acids.